This is a list of T cell receptor beta chains from one sample in a study of siplizumab effects on memory and regulatory T cells. Data came from immunoSEQ multiplex PCR; TCRdb stores just in-frame clones and leaves some out. The sample holds about 94,000 clones; approximately 95% are singletons and the top ten take 0.3%. Input material: non-Treg CD4+ T cells sorted from blood. All receptors come from a human donor in good health. Both conserved end residues are part of each CDR3.

length | J | V | CDR3
16 | TRBJ2-2 | TRBV5-6 | CASSWETSGSTGELFF
16 | TRBJ1-5 | TRBV19 | CASSISGTYSNQPQHF
16 | TRBJ2-5 | TRBV7-2 | CASVFGPSSGDPTRYF
15 | TRBJ1-1 | TRBV6-5 | CASSPRGLGRTEAFF
16 | TRBJ1-2 | TRBV27 | CASSFRRGGVFYGYTF
13 | TRBJ1-1 | TRBV30 | CAWTRTGFTEAFF
16 | TRBJ1-4 | TRBV15 | CATSRDISGVVEKLFF
14 | TRBJ1-2 | TRBV30 | CAWQIPRQPYGYTF
14 | TRBJ1-5 | TRBV10-1 | CASSEETALQPQHF
15 | TRBJ1-4 | TRBV5-1 | CASSLLGREGEKLFF
13 | TRBJ1-1 | TRBV5-1 | CASSGTGTDEAFF
13 | TRBJ1-2 | TRBV15 | CATSRVVGYGYTF
15 | TRBJ1-2 | TRBV11-2 | CASSLNTGVNYGYTF
12 | TRBJ2-1 | TRBV2 | CASSGDYNEQFF
14 | TRBJ2-1 | TRBV5-6 | CASSLWSGYNEQFF
15 | TRBJ1-2 | TRBV19 | CASRRPGDDSYGYTF
15 | TRBJ2-1 | TRBV11-2 | CASSLTAGSYNEQFF
16 | TRBJ1-1 | TRBV4-3 | CASSQGTGGSNTEAFF
16 | TRBJ2-2 | TRBV15 | CATSRSGTANTGELFF
13 | TRBJ2-7 | TRBV6-5 | CASSSEVSYEQYF
14 | TRBJ2-1 | TRBV7-6 | CASSRPGQGDEQFF
15 | TRBJ2-7 | TRBV11-3 | CASSQGAGASYEQYF
12 | TRBJ2-5 | TRBV7-9 | CASRPAEETQYF
17 | TRBJ2-1 | TRBV4-2 | CASSQRGTGGRGDEQFF
14 | TRBJ1-2 | TRBV7-8 | CASSPDTRGYGYTF
14 | TRBJ1-1 | TRBV10-3 | CAISDTKMNTEAFF
16 | TRBJ1-1 | TRBV6-1 | CASSEPSGTGGTEAFF
13 | TRBJ2-7 | TRBV11-2 | CASSPRTAGEQYF
16 | TRBJ1-2 | TRBV15 | CATSRAGDRHHYGYTF
15 | TRBJ1-4 | TRBV6-6 | CASSPWDRGNEKLFF
13 | TRBJ1-1 | TRBV5-6 | CASSLTRNTEAFF
14 | TRBJ2-5 | TRBV6-1 | CASSEARATETQYF
16 | TRBJ2-2 | TRBV11-3 | CASSSKEGRGTGELFF
15 | TRBJ2-6 | TRBV5-4 | CASSPWGRGANVLTF
16 | TRBJ2-7 | TRBV9 | CASSVGPSGMEGEQYF
15 | TRBJ1-2 | TRBV5-4 | CASSLIGARDYGYTF
14 | TRBJ2-3 | TRBV7-9 | CASSFGQGTDTQYF
13 | TRBJ1-1 | TRBV30 | CAWSLQVNTEAFF
15 | TRBJ1-4 | TRBV27 | CASKGQGGYNEKLFF
15 | TRBJ2-5 | TRBV7-9 | CASSSLGRSQETQYF
15 | TRBJ2-5 | TRBV9 | CASSVGGAAQETQYF
14 | TRBJ1-2 | TRBV5-1 | CASSLPTVSDGYTF
14 | TRBJ2-3 | TRBV6-5 | CASSYSGRKDTQYF
16 | TRBJ2-3 | TRBV30 | CAWSTLETKGTDTQYF
17 | TRBJ2-5 | TRBV5-4 | CASSYPSGRAVEETQYF
15 | TRBJ1-2 | TRBV30 | CAWSPPEGGRMGYTF
16 | TRBJ2-1 | TRBV27 | CASSPWTGLGINEQFF
17 | TRBJ2-1 | TRBV19 | CASSIKIRDRRNNEQFF
15 | TRBJ2-7 | TRBV19 | CASSSRTGGGYEQYF